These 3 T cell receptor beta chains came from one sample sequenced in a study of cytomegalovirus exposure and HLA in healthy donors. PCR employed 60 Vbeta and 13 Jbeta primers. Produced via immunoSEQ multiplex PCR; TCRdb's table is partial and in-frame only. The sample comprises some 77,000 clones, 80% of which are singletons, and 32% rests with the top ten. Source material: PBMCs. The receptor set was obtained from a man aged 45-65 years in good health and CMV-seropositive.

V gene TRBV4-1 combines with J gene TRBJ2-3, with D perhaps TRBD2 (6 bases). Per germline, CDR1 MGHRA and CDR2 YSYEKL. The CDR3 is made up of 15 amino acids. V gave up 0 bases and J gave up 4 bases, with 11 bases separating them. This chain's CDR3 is CASSQESGSADTQYF. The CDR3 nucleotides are TGCGCCAGCAGCCAAGAGTCCGGGAGTGCAGATACGCAGTATTTT.

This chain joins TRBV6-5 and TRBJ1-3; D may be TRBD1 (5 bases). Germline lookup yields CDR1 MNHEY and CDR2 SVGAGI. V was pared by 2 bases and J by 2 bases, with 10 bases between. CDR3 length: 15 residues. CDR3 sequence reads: CASSYGGNPGNTIYF. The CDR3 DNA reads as TGTGCCAGCAGTTACGGGGGGAATCCTGGAAACACCATATATTTT.

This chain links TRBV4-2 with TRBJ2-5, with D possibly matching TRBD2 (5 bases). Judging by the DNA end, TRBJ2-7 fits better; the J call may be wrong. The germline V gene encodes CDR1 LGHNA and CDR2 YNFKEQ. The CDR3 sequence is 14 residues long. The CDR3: CASSPRTPSYEQYF. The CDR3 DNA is TGTGCCAGCAGCCCCCGGACTCCCTCCTACGAGCAGTACTTC.